Listed below are T cell receptor beta chains from one sample, sequenced in a study of spatial heterogeneity in lung cancer. One entry per CDR3 protein results from TCRdb running MiXCR on the 5' RACE reads. The data contain some 80,000 distinct CDR3 sequences, approximately 8% of them seen just once; the ten biggest clones take up 6.8%. The material sequenced was PBMCs, taken at surgery. These receptors all stem from a male donor with early-stage non-small cell lung cancer. The CDR3 runs from the conserved cysteine through the conserved F or W. The order of the fields is D gene, CDR3 length, J gene, V gene, clone size, CDR3 protein, CDR3 DNA. The D gene is left open where the match is weak. A row's size may be missing; if present it is once, few, many or a size class.

d_call: TRBD1
cdr3_length: 15
j_call: TRBJ1-5
v_call: TRBV4-1
clone_size: many
cdr3_aa: CASRPATGGNQPQHF
cdr3_nt: TGCGCCAGCAGGCCTGCGACAGGGGGCAATCAGCCCCAGCATTTT

d_call: NA
cdr3_length: 18
j_call: TRBJ2-1
v_call: TRBV12-3/TRBV12-4
clone_size: few
cdr3_aa: CASSPPGLRVSSYNEQFF
cdr3_nt: TGTGCCAGCAGTCCCCCGGGGCTGCGGGTTAGCTCCTACAATGAGCAGTTCTTC

d_call: NA
cdr3_length: 12
j_call: TRBJ2-2
v_call: TRBV7-6
clone_size: NA
cdr3_aa: CASSAQGGELFF
cdr3_nt: TGTGCCAGCAGCGCCCAAGGCGGGGAGCTGTTTTTT

d_call: TRBD2
cdr3_length: 15
j_call: TRBJ2-1
v_call: TRBV7-9
clone_size: many
cdr3_aa: CASGTSGSRSPEQFF
cdr3_nt: TGTGCCAGCGGGACTAGCGGGAGTCGTTCCCCCGAGCAGTTCTTC

d_call: NA
cdr3_length: 14
j_call: TRBJ2-5
v_call: TRBV5-1
clone_size: many
cdr3_aa: CASSEMHAEETQYF
cdr3_nt: TGCGCCAGCAGCGAGATGCACGCCGAAGAGACCCAGTACTTC

d_call: NA
cdr3_length: 18
j_call: TRBJ2-2
v_call: TRBV28
clone_size: NA
cdr3_aa: CASSPQPQYNPNTGELFF
cdr3_nt: TGTGCCAGCAGTCCCCAACCTCAGTACAACCCGAACACCGGGGAGCTGTTTTTT

d_call: NA
cdr3_length: 16
j_call: TRBJ2-1
v_call: TRBV7-3
clone_size: few
cdr3_aa: CASSLRGGPLHNEQFF
cdr3_nt: TGTGCCAGCAGCTTAAGAGGCGGTCCCCTCCACAATGAGCAGTTCTTC

d_call: NA
cdr3_length: 14
j_call: TRBJ2-7
v_call: TRBV20-1
clone_size: few
cdr3_aa: CSARDPRVSHEQYF
cdr3_nt: TGCAGTGCTAGAGATCCCAGGGTGAGCCACGAGCAGTACTTC

d_call: TRBD1
cdr3_length: 15
j_call: TRBJ2-7
v_call: TRBV18
clone_size: many
cdr3_aa: CASSPLQGAKYEQYF
cdr3_nt: TGTGCCAGCTCTCCATTACAGGGGGCGAAATACGAGCAGTACTTC

d_call: TRBD1
cdr3_length: 13
j_call: TRBJ1-4
v_call: TRBV29-1
clone_size: many
cdr3_aa: CSVLRQGNEKLFF
cdr3_nt: TGCAGCGTTTTACGACAGGGTAATGAAAAACTGTTTTTT

d_call: NA
cdr3_length: 12
j_call: TRBJ2-2
v_call: TRBV6-2/TRBV6-3
clone_size: few
cdr3_aa: CASSYSPGELFF
cdr3_nt: TGTGCCAGCAGTTACTCCCCCGGGGAGCTGTTTTTT

d_call: NA
cdr3_length: 12
j_call: TRBJ2-6
v_call: TRBV7-9
clone_size: many
cdr3_aa: CASSLGANVLTF
cdr3_nt: TGTGCCAGCAGCTTAGGAGCCAACGTCCTGACTTTC

d_call: TRBD1
cdr3_length: 16
j_call: TRBJ1-2
v_call: TRBV6-6
clone_size: NA
cdr3_aa: CASSPRSDRADYGYTF
cdr3_nt: TGTGCCAGCAGCCCTCGTTCTGACAGGGCGGACTATGGCTACACCTTC

d_call: TRBD2
cdr3_length: 13
j_call: TRBJ2-7
v_call: TRBV18
clone_size: many
cdr3_aa: CASSPGTSDEQYF
cdr3_nt: TGTGCCAGCTCACCTGGGACTAGCGACGAGCAGTACTTC

d_call: NA
cdr3_length: 11
j_call: TRBJ2-3
v_call: TRBV27
clone_size: few
cdr3_aa: CASDSTDTQYF
cdr3_nt: TGTGCCAGCGATAGCACAGATACGCAGTATTTT

d_call: NA
cdr3_length: 14
j_call: TRBJ2-2
v_call: TRBV11-1
clone_size: NA
cdr3_aa: CASSQPPSTGELFF
cdr3_nt: TGTGCCAGCAGTCAGCCGCCCTCCACCGGGGAGCTGTTTTTT